This T cell receptor (beta chain) was profiled in a study of cytomegalovirus exposure and HLA in healthy donors. PCR employed 60 Vbeta and 13 Jbeta primers. Profiled with immunoSEQ multiplex PCR; TCRdb holds only in-frame clones, not every one. The sample holds fewer than 250,000 clones; around 75% are singletons and the top ten take less than 2%. Germline V gives CDR1 MNHNS, CDR2 SASEGT. The CDR3 runs 15 residues. Trimming removed 4 bases from V and 9 bases from J; junction bases left unmatched: 10. The chain joins TRBV6-1 to TRBJ2-1, with 9 positions matching TRBD2. Sequencing was carried out using PBMCs. The TCR sequence derives from a woman aged 25 to 39 in good health and CMV-seronegative. CDR3 region: CASSGSGRISGEQFF. The CDR3 DNA follows: TGTGCCAGCAGTGGGAGCGGGAGGATTTCTGGTGAGCAGTTCTTC.